This T cell receptor beta chain was documented in a study of Ad26.COV2.S vaccination and SARS-CoV-2 variants. At the level of the study: Recipients of Ad26.COV2.S got it intramuscularly, once or twice 56 days apart.

The study, taken as a whole, reports: TCR breadth and depth analyses may have underestimated total T cell responses.

Data came from immunoSEQ multiplex PCR; TCRdb stores just in-frame clones and leaves some out. Of around 320,000 clones listed, roughly 80% were seen once; the top ten hold 2% to 2.5%. Germline CDR1 SQVTM, CDR2 ANQGSEA. CDR3 length: 13 amino acids. Trimming took 7 bases from V and 3 from J; bases not matched to a gene: 6. In regard to this clone: No antigen is known for it.

As to treatment: 15 to 20 received Ad26.COV2.S at low or high dose, single or two shots; about 5 received placebo; per-sample allocation not given. The samples date from day 63 after the first vaccine or placebo injection. The donor was a Boston adult aged 18-55 years. The starting material was peripheral blood, obtained in a trial of Ad26.COV2.S vaccine versus placebo. This chain connects TRBV29-1 to TRBJ2-1, with TRBD2 identical over 7 bases. This clonotype was sampled from a person aged 18-60 years who received the Ad26.COV2.S COVID-19 vaccine or a placebo. The CDR3 loop is CSAGLVLYNEQFF. CDR3 nucleotides: TGCAGCGCCGGACTAGTTCTCTACAATGAGCAGTTCTTC.